This T cell receptor (beta chain) was documented in a study of blood T cells in healthy people across ages. The second PCR ran roughly 6 to 11 cycles with a sample-barcoded 5' primer and J-beta primers. TCRdb fed the 5' RACE reads into MiXCR, producing one record per CDR3 protein. The sample has 1.5 million or so distinct CDR3 sequences, roughly two fifths seen once. The V gene's germline CDR1 is PRHDT and CDR2 FYEKMQ (reference sequence). The germline V and J ends were trimmed by 0 bases and 2 bases, with 9 bases remaining between them. This CDR3 region has 15 residues. V is TRBV13 and J is TRBJ2-3; weak D call: TRBD2 (5 bases). Sample: blood. The clonotype originates from a woman aged 18-29 years in good health. For the CDR3, the DNA is TGTGCCAGCAGCTTAGGGAGGGCAGTCACAGATACGCAGTATTTT. The encoded protein is CASSLGRAVTDTQYF.